This TCR beta chain is drawn from a study of blood T cell repertoires in COVID-19. CDR3 size: 18 residues. V was clipped by 6 bases and J by 2 bases; unmatched bases: 9. The germline V gene encodes CDR1 LNHNV and CDR2 YYDKDF (reference sequence). TCRdb's table, derived via immunoSEQ multiplex PCR, lists solely in-frame clones and lacks some. The repertoire consists of about 240,000 clones, with more than 85% occurring once and the leading ten covering approximately 3.7%. The clonotype comes from a young woman who had recovered from COVID-19. The sequencing input was PBMCs or T cells enriched from blood (not recorded which). The rearrangement links TRBV15 to TRBJ2-1; 14 bases match TRBD2. The DNA of the CDR3 is TGTGCCACCAGAGCGACTAGCGGGAGGGCTGTAACCTACAATGAGCAGTTCTTC. Translation gives CATRATSGRAVTYNEQFF. The full variable domain, in which reference TRBV15 and TRBJ2-1 provide the parts outside the CDR3, is DAMVIQNPRYQVTQFGKPVTLSCSQTLNHNVMYWYQQKSSQAPKLLFHYYDKDFNNEADTPDNFQSRRPNTSFCFLDIRSPGLGDTAMYLCATRATSGRAVTYNEQFFGPGTRLTVL.